This T cell receptor (beta chain) was recovered during a study of blood T cell repertoires in COVID-19. Study overall: Donors in the United States, Italy and Spain gave samples during acute or convalescent COVID-19. Sources were T cells, B-cell-depleted T cells, or PBMCs; the material itself was cDNA or gDNA.

V dropped 2 bases and J dropped 0; count of bases not matched to a gene: 8. The germline CDR1 and CDR2 sequences are SGDLS and YYNGEE. This CDR3 region has 17 residues. In the original workflow: Reference gene primer amplification yielded estimated nucleated cell counts. Only in-frame clones appear in the TCRdb table, and some are missing; sequencing was by immunoSEQ multiplex PCR. The V and J calls and the clone size are those of that table, but D and trimming were determined from the DNA. The sample consists of more than 95,000 clones, roughly 82% of them appearing once. V usage is TRBV9 and J usage is TRBJ1-1; 9 bases are shared with TRBD1. This TCR derives from a man aged 55 to 69 with acute or convalescent COVID-19. Sample: peripheral blood. Here the CDR3 DNA reads TGTGCCAGCAGCGTCGGGACAGGGCTTTACGTGAACACTGAAGCTTTCTTT. It codes for CASSVGTGLYVNTEAFF. The full variable domain, rest sourced from reference TRBV9 and TRBJ1-1, is DSGVTQTPKHLITATGQRVTLRCSPRSGDLSVYWYQQSLDQGLQFLIQYYNGEERAKGNILERFSAQQFPDLHSELNLSSLELGDSALYFCASSVGTGLYVNTEAFFGQGTRLTVV.